The 27 T cell receptor beta chains below were found in one sample sequenced in a study of T cells after yellow fever vaccination. MiXCR, applied by TCRdb to the 5' RACE reads, yields one record per CDR3 protein. The top ten hold around 17% of the sample, which has 300,000 to 400,000 distinct CDR3 sequences, 8.7% seen once. The sequencing used PBMCs, collected on the day of the first yellow fever vaccination. Receptors were obtained from a man aged 18 to 30 who received the YFV17D yellow fever vaccine.

This clonotype was observed at least ten times. V and J are TRBV6-2 or TRBV6-3 and TRBJ1-5, with 12 bases aligning to TRBD1. There are 17 residues in the CDR3. With V trimmed by 5 bases and J by 5 bases, 10 bases remained unmatched. Germline V gives CDR1 MNHEY, CDR2 SVGEGT. The CDR3 DNA is TGTGCCAGCAGTACCGGGACAGGGGGCCCTCATGATCAGCCCCAGCATTTT. This codes for CASSTGTGGPHDQPQHF.

This clonotype has more than one count but fewer than ten. This sequence joins TRBV20-1 and TRBJ1-5; 7 positions agree with TRBD1. This CDR3 has 14 amino acids. CDR1 and CDR2 (germline): DFQATT, SNEGSKA (reference sequence). J gave up 9 bases and V 3 bases, and 11 bases lay outside the gene matches. The CDR3 protein is CSASRTTGSGPQHF. The CDR3, as DNA: TGCAGTGCTAGCCGCACGACAGGGAGTGGGCCCCAGCATTTT.

This clonotype was detected a few times. This chain connects TRBV2 to TRBJ2-7, with D uncertain. The germline gives CDR1 SNHLY, CDR2 FYNNEI. Trimming removed 4 bases from V and 3 bases from J, with 13 bases in between. The CDR3 spans 14 residues. The CDR3 region is CASSVSRQVYEQYV. In DNA form, the CDR3 reads TGTGCCAGCAGTGTTTCCCGGCAGGTCTACGAGCAGTACGTC.

The rearrangement links TRBV6-5 to TRBJ2-3, with a tentative D call TRBD1 (5 bases). Germline CDR1 MNHEY, CDR2 SVGAGI. This CDR3 is 15 amino acids long. Trimming removed 2 bases from V and 7 bases from J, with 16 bases in between. CDR3 sequence (DNA): TGTGCCAGCAGTTACGCCGTAGGGGCAACAAATACGCAGTATTTT. It is translated as CASSYAVGATNTQYF.

This clonotype came up many times. CDR3 DNA sequence: TGCGCCAGCAGCCATAGAACTACAGGGTATGGCTACACCTTC. Protein product: CASSHRTTGYGYTF. The rearrangement links TRBV4-1 to TRBJ1-2, with a tentative D call TRBD1 (6 bases). CDR3 length: 14 amino acids. Trimming took off 3 bases at V and 5 bases at J, with 13 bases between the two ends. Germline loops: CDR1 MGHRA, CDR2 YSYEKL.

This clonotype was observed a handful of times. The rearrangement uses TRBV18 and TRBJ2-5, with D uncertain. Trimming left V 1 base short and J 4 bases short, with 4 bases between. The germline V gene has CDR1 KGHSH and CDR2 LQKENI. CDR3 length: 12 amino acids. This chain's CDR3 is CASSPLLETQYF. The CDR3 coding sequence is TGTGCCAGCTCACCACTCCTAGAGACCCAGTACTTC.

The chain joins TRBV7-3 to TRBJ1-6, with TRBD1 as a possible D gene (5 bases). The germline V gene encodes CDR1 SGHTA and CDR2 FQGTGA. Trimming stripped 5 bases from V and 10 bases from J, with 12 bases between. The CDR3 has 13 residues. The DNA for the CDR3 is TGTGCCAGCAGCCACGAAGGGGAGTCACCCCTCCACTTT. This codes for CASSHEGESPLHF.

This clonotype has ten or more counts. The chain uses TRBV5-1 and TRBJ1-5; D gene ambiguous. This CDR3 is built from 15 residues. Germline lookup yields CDR1 SGHRS and CDR2 YFSETQ. V gave up 0 bases and J gave up 3 bases, with 10 bases separating them. CDR3: CASSLVTQLNQPQHF. CDR3 nucleotides: TGCGCCAGCAGCTTGGTGACACAACTCAATCAGCCCCAGCATTTT. Full variable domain (remainder filled in from reference TRBV5-1 and TRBJ1-5): KAGVTQTPRYLIKTRGQQVTLSCSPISGHRSVSWYQQTPGQGLQFLFEYFSETQRNKGNFPGRFSGRQFSNSRSEMNVSTLELGDSALYLCASSLVTQLNQPQHFGDGTRLSIL.

This sequence joins TRBV18 and TRBJ2-7; 7 bases fit TRBD1. This CDR3 region has 11 residues. V lost 6 bases to trimming and J lost 6 bases; unmatched junction nucleotides: 2. CDR1 is KGHSH, CDR2 LQKENI, per germline. CDR3 sequence (DNA): TGTGCCAGCTCCTCAGGGGGCGAGCAGTACGTC. This codes for CASSSGGEQYV.

This clonotype was seen many times. This chain links TRBV24-1 with TRBJ2-3, with 7 bases identical to TRBD2. The CDR3 consists of 21 residues. Germline lookup yields CDR1 KGHDR and CDR2 SFDVKD. Losses at the gene ends were 3 bases for V and 6 bases for J; bases not matched to a gene: 26. CDR3: CATSDARTRNDRARGADTQYF. The CDR3 DNA is TGTGCCACCAGTGATGCGAGGACTAGAAACGACCGGGCGAGAGGGGCGGATACGCAGTATTTT.

This chain links TRBV5-8 with TRBJ2-3; 11 bases align to TRBD2. Losses at the gene ends were 6 bases for V and 6 bases for J; bases not matched to a gene: 15. CDR3 length: 17 amino acids. Germline V CDR1 and CDR2: SGHTS, YDEGEE. The chain's CDR3 is CASTFLDLAGGGDTQYF. CDR3 nucleotides: TGTGCCAGCACCTTCCTCGACCTAGCGGGGGGTGGGGATACGCAGTATTTT.

The chain carries TRBV30 and TRBJ2-7, with D unresolved. The CDR3 totals 12 residues. V lost 2 bases to trimming and J lost 0 bases, with 5 bases between them. In germline, CDR1 is GTSNPN, CDR2 SVGIG (reference sequence). CDR3: CAWSFNSYEQYF. Written as DNA, the CDR3 is TGTGCCTGGAGTTTCAACTCCTACGAGCAGTACTTC.

This clonotype was seen more than once but under ten times. This sequence joins TRBV7-9 and TRBJ1-1; perhaps TRBD1 as D (5 bases). Trimming removed 5 bases from V and 5 bases from J, with 15 bases in between. CDR3 size: 14 residues. Germline CDR1 and CDR2: SEHNR and FQNEAQ (reference sequence). CDR3 coding DNA: TGTGCCAGCAGCGCTAATGGGGCCGAGACTGAAGCTTTCTTT. Protein sequence: CASSANGAETEAFF. Full variable domain (rest looked up from reference TRBV7-9 and TRBJ1-1): DTGVSQNPRHKITKRGQNVTFRCDPISEHNRLYWYRQTLGQGPEFLTYFQNEAQLEKSRLLSDRFSAERPKGSFSTLEIQRTEQGDSAMYLCASSANGAETEAFFGQGTRLTVV.

In its sample, this clonotype was seen a few times. This may be a read error, as it is one base from a much larger clone. This rearrangement joins TRBV2 to TRBJ2-3, with 7 bases that match TRBD1. J was trimmed by 0 bases and V by 10 bases; bases with no gene match: 19. This CDR3 has 18 residues. Germline-derived CDR1 and CDR2 are SNHLY and FYNNEI. CDR3 sequence reads: CAIRQEEVGTASTDTQYF. CDR3 coding DNA: TGTGCCATCAGACAGGAAGAGGTCGGGACAGCTAGCACAGATACGCAGTATTTT.

The table lists this clonotype with many counts. The gene calls are TRBV19 and TRBJ2-3; D remains ambiguous. Germline lookup yields CDR1 LNHDA and CDR2 SQIVND (reference sequence). The CDR3 consists of 14 residues. The V and J ends lost 2 bases and 0 bases respectively, with 6 bases between them. CDR3 amino acids: CASSISASTDTQYF. The CDR3 coding sequence is TGTGCCAGTAGTATATCGGCTAGCACAGATACGCAGTATTTT.

The chain combines TRBV9 with TRBJ2-1; D may be TRBD2 (5 bases). Germline CDR1 reads SGDLS; CDR2 reads YYNGEE. Trimming took off 0 bases at V and 5 bases at J, with 18 bases between the two ends. The CDR3 runs 17 residues. The CDR3 sequence: CASSVGPPRLANNEQFF. Written as DNA, the CDR3 is TGTGCCAGCAGCGTAGGCCCCCCCCGGCTAGCCAACAATGAGCAGTTCTTC. The whole variable domain, filled in from reference TRBV9 and TRBJ2-1, reads DSGVTQTPKHLITATGQRVTLRCSPRSGDLSVYWYQQSLDQGLQFLIQYYNGEERAKGNILERFSAQQFPDLHSELNLSSLELGDSALYFCASSVGPPRLANNEQFFGPGTRLTVL.

This chain joins TRBV6-1 and TRBJ2-2, with a tentative D call TRBD2 (5 bases). V was clipped by 4 bases and J by 4 bases, with 13 bases between them. The CDR3 is 15 amino acids. Germline CDR1 is MNHNS and CDR2 is SASEGT. The CDR3 DNA reads TGTGCCAGCAGTGTGGGTAGAGGAGGCACCGGGGAGCTGTTTTTT. Amino acids: CASSVGRGGTGELFF.

The genes are TRBV28 and TRBJ2-7; D possibly matches TRBD1 or TRBD2 (5 bases each). This CDR3 is built from 17 residues. CDR1 MDHEN and CDR2 SYDVKM come from the germline V gene. V was trimmed by 4 bases and J by 0 bases, leaving 19 bases between them. CDR3 in amino acids: CASSSLPGRMSSYEQYV. The CDR3 nucleotides read TGTGCCAGCAGTTCGCTACCGGGACGGATGAGCTCCTACGAGCAGTACGTC.

The CDR3: CASSYSRKAYGYTF. The DNA for the CDR3 is TGTGCCAGCAGTTACTCCCGTAAGGCCTATGGCTACACCTTC. The genes are TRBV6-5 and TRBJ1-2, with unresolved D. The CDR3 consists of 14 residues. Germline-derived CDR1 and CDR2 are MNHEY and SVGAGI. Deletions cut 0 bases from V and 4 bases from J, with 9 bases between.

The gene calls are TRBV9 and TRBJ1-5; 7 nucleotides agree with TRBD1. Germline CDR1 SGDLS, CDR2 YYNGEE. The V segment lost 4 bases and the J segment 6 bases; nucleotides outside the gene matches: 7. The CDR3 runs 14 residues. CDR3 protein: CASSPTGKGQPQHF. CDR3 DNA sequence: TGTGCCAGCAGCCCGACAGGGAAGGGTCAGCCCCAGCATTTT.

This clonotype has more than one count but fewer than ten. The CDR3 nucleotides read TGCGCCAGCAGCCAAAGCCCTAGCGGGGGGAAAGATACGCAGTATTTT. Translating gives CASSQSPSGGKDTQYF. The V call is TRBV4-3, the J call TRBJ2-3; 11 nucleotides align to TRBD2. Looked up from germline, CDR1 is LGHNA and CDR2 is YSLEER. Trimming cost V 2 bases and J 5 bases; bases outside gene matches: 6. The CDR3 totals 16 residues.

This chain links TRBV7-2 with TRBJ2-7, with D unresolved. The CDR3 extends over 14 amino acids. The V gene's germline CDR1 is SGHTA and CDR2 FQGNSA. Trimming removed 1 base at V and 0 bases at J, with 7 bases between. The DNA of the CDR3 is TGTGCCAGCAGCTTAGTAGGTCACTCCTACGAGCAGTACTTC. This codes for CASSLVGHSYEQYF. Full variable domain (missing parts from reference TRBV7-2 and TRBJ2-7): GAGVSQSPSNKVTEKGKDVELRCDPISGHTALYWYRQSLGQGLEFLIYFQGNSAPDKSGLPSDRFSAERTGGSVSTLTIQRTQQEDSAVYLCASSLVGHSYEQYFGPGTRLTVT.

This clonotype came up a few times. The rearrangement links TRBV11-2 to TRBJ2-5, with D maybe TRBD2 (6 bases). The germline V gene has CDR1 SGHAT and CDR2 FQNNGV. The CDR3 contains 14 residues. Trimming pared 5 bases from V and 5 bases from J, leaving 15 bases between. CDR3: CASSPPGTRETQYF. The CDR3 DNA reads as TGTGCCAGCAGCCCCCCCGGGACTCGGGAGACCCAGTACTTC.

The chain recombines TRBV6-5 with TRBJ1-6; D gene ambiguous. Germline lookup yields CDR1 MNHEY and CDR2 SVGAGI. Between the trimmed V and J ends, which lost 4 bases and 9 bases, there was a span of 13 bases. CDR3 length equals 14 residues. The CDR3 is CASSSSASRSPLHF. The CDR3 DNA reads as TGTGCCAGCAGTTCCTCAGCTTCGCGTTCACCCCTCCACTTT.

This clonotype was detected ten times or more. The chain carries TRBV5-1 and TRBJ2-1; perhaps TRBD2 as D (5 bases). CDR1 is SGHRS, CDR2 YFSETQ, per germline. Trimming took 4 bases from V and 6 from J, leaving 26 bases between them. This CDR3 is 18 amino acids long. CDR3 amino acids: CASSGEGSRAYRINEQFF. Written as DNA, the CDR3 is TGCGCCAGCAGCGGGGAAGGGAGTCGCGCGTACCGGATCAATGAGCAGTTCTTC.

This clonotype was observed a handful of times. The chain joins TRBV5-4 to TRBJ2-7; 10 positions match TRBD1. The CDR3 has 15 amino acids. The germline CDR1 and CDR2 sequences are SGHNT and YYREEE (reference sequence). The trim removed 4 bases at V and 2 bases at J, leaving 6 bases unmatched. The CDR3 sequence is CASSTGTGDPYEQYV. In DNA form, the CDR3 reads TGTGCCAGCAGCACTGGGACAGGGGACCCCTACGAGCAGTACGTC.

The table lists this clonotype with many counts. CDR3 sequence (DNA): TGCGCCAGCAGCCAAGAGAGGTCTGGGGCCAACGTCCTGACTTTC. Its protein is CASSQERSGANVLTF. This chain joins TRBV4-3 and TRBJ2-6; D is ambiguous. This CDR3 region has 15 residues. Germline CDR1 is LGHNA and CDR2 is YSLEER. V was shortened by 0 bases and J by 1 base, with 4 bases between the two germline ends.